This T cell receptor beta chain came from a study of cytomegalovirus exposure and HLA in healthy donors. Study-wide points: In a later analysis, TCR beta V- and J-gene trimming showed a link to a missense DCLRE1C variant.

Primers: 60 Vbeta forward and 13 Jbeta reverse. Clones were sequenced by immunoSEQ multiplex PCR, and TCRdb holds only the in-frame ones, with some missing. Here the sample spans some 98,000 clones, around 80% being singletons. A remark on this clone: Its antigen remains unidentified.

Germline V gene lookup returns CDR1 ENHRY and CDR2 SYGVKD. There are 12 residues in the CDR3. Trimming cost V 10 bases and J 0 bases, with 7 bases left between them. Sequencing input: PBMCs. The chain combines TRBV10-3 with TRBJ1-5, with unresolved D. The receptor's source is a man aged 40-55 years in good health and CMV-seronegative. The CDR3 reads CASDNSNQPQHF. Written as DNA, the CDR3 is TGTGCCAGCGACAATAGCAATCAGCCCCAGCATTTT.